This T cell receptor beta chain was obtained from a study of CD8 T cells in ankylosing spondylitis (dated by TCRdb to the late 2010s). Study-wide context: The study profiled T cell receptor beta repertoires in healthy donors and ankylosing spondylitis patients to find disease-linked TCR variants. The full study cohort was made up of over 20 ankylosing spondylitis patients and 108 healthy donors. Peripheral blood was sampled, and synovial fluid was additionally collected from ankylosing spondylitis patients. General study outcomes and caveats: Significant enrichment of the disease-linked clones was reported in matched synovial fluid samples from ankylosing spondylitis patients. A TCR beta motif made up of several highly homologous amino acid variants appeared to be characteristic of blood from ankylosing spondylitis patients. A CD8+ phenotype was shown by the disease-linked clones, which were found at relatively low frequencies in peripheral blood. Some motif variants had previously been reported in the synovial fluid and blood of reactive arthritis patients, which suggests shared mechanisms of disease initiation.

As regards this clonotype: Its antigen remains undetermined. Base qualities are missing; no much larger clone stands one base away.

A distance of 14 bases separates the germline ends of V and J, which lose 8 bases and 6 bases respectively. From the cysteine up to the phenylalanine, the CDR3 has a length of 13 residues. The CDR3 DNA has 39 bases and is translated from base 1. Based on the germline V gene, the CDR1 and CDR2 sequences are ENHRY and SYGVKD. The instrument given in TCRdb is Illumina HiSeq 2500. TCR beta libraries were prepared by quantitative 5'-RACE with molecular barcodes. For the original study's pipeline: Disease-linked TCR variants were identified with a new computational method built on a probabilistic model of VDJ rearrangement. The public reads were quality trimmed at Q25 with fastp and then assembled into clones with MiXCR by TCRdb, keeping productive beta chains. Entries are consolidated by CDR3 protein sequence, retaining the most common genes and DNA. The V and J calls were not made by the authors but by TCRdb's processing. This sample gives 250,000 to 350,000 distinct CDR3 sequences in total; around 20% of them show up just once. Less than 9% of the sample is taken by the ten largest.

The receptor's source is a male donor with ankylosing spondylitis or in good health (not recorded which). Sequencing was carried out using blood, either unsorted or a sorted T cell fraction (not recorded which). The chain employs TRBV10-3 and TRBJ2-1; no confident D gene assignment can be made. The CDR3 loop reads CAIGPFRLNEQFF. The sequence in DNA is TGTGCCATCGGACCTTTCCGCCTCAATGAGCAGTTCTTC.